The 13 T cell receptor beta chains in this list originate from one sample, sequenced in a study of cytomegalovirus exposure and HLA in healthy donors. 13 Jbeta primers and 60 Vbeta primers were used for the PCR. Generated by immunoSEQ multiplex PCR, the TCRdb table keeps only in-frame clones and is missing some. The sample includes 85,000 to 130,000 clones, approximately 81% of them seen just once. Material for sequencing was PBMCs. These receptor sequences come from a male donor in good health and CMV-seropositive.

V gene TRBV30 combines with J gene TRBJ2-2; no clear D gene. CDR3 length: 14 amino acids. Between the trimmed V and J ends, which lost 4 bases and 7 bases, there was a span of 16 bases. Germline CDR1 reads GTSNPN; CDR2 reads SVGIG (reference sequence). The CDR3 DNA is TGTGCCTGGACCGGTACCCCCCGGGTCGGGGAGCTGTTTTTT. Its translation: CAWTGTPRVGELFF.

This CDR3 reads CASTPKGQGYEQYF. CDR3 bases: TGTGCCAGCACCCCGAAGGGACAGGGCTACGAGCAGTACTTC. The V call is TRBV6-6, the J call TRBJ2-7; 9 bases are a match to TRBD1. V was pared by 7 bases and J by 3 bases, with 7 bases of the junction left unmatched. The CDR3 has 14 residues. CDR1 and CDR2 from the germline V gene are MNHNY and SVGAGI (reference sequence).

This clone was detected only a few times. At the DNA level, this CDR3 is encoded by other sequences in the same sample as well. The CDR3 DNA sequence: TGTGCCAGTAGTACAGGGAACACTGAAGCTTTCTTT. Protein product: CASSTGNTEAFF. The J gene is TRBJ1-1, the V gene TRBV19; unclear D gene. The CDR3 extends over 12 amino acids. Germline loops: CDR1 LNHDA, CDR2 SQIVND (reference sequence). V was clipped by 4 bases and J by 1 base, with 4 bases between them.

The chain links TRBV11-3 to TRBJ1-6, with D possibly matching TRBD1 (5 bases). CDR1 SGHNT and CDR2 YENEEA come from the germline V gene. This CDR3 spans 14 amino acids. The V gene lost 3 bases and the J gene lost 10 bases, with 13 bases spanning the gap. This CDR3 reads CASSFDSLGSPLHF. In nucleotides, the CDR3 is TGTGCCAGCAGCTTTGACAGCCTAGGGTCACCCCTCCACTTT.

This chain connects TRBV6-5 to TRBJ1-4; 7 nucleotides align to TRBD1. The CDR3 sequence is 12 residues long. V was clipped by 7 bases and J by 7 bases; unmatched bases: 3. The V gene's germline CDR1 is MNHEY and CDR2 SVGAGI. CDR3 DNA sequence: TGTGCCAGCAAAGGGGGCGGTGAAAAACTGTTTTTT. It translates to CASKGGGEKLFF.

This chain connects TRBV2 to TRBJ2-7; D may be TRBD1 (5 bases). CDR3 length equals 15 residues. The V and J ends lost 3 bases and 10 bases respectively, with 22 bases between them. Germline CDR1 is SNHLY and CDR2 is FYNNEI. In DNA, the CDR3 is TGTGCCAGCAGTGATTCGGGCAGGGTGAAGGTGGGACAGTACTTC. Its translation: CASSDSGRVKVGQYF.

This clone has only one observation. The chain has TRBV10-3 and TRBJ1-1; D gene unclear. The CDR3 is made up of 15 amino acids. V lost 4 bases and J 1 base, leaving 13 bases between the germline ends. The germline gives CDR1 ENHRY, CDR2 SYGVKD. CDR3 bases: TGTGCCATCAGTGGCTCGGCGGGAGGGAACACTGAAGCTTTCTTT. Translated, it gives CAISGSAGGNTEAFF.

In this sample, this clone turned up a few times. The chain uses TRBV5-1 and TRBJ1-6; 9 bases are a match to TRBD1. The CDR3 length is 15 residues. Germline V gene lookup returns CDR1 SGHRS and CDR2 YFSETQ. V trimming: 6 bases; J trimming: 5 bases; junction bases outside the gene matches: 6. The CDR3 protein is CASKWRTGDNSPLHF. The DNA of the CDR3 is TGCGCCAGCAAATGGAGGACAGGGGATAATTCACCCCTCCACTTT.

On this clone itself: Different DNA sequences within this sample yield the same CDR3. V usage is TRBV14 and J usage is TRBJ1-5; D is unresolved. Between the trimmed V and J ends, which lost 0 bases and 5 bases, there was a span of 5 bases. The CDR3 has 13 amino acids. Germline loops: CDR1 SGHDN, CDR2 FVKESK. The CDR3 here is CASSQERDQPQHF. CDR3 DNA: TGTGCCAGCAGCCAAGAACGGGATCAGCCCCAGCATTTT. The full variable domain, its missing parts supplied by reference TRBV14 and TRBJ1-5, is EAGVTQFPSHSVIEKGQTVTLRCDPISGHDNLYWYRRVMGKEIKFLLHFVKESKQDESGMPNNRFLAERTGGTYSTLKVQPAELEDSGVYFCASSQERDQPQHFGDGTRLSIL.

In DNA form, the CDR3 reads TGTGCCAGCAGCTTGGGCGGGTACGAGCAGTACTTC. Encoded protein: CASSLGGYEQYF. The chain links TRBV5-6 to TRBJ2-7; D may be TRBD2 (5 bases). The CDR3 has 12 residues. V gave up 0 bases and J gave up 4 bases, with 5 bases separating them. In germline, CDR1 is SGHDT, CDR2 YYEEEE.

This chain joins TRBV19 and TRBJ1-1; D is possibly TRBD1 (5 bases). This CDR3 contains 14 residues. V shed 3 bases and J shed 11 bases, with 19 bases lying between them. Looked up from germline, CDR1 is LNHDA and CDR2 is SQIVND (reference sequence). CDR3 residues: CASSMNGREGTAFF. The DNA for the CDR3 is TGTGCCAGTAGTATGAACGGCAGGGAGGGGACGGCTTTCTTT.

This CDR3 reads CASSQLGQYGYTF. The CDR3 nucleotides read TGTGCCAGCAGCCAACTAGGACAGTATGGCTACACCTTC. The rearrangement joins TRBV25-1 to TRBJ1-2; D might be TRBD1 (6 bases). CDR3 length equals 13 residues. The V gene's germline CDR1 is MGHDK and CDR2 SYGVNS. V was trimmed by 6 bases and J by 5 bases, leaving 13 bases between them.

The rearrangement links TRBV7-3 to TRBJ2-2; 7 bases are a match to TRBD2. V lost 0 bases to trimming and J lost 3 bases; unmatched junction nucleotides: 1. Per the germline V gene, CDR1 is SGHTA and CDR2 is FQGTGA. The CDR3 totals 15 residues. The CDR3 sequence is CASSLTGGHTGELFF. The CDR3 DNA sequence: TGTGCCAGCAGCTTAACGGGAGGGCACACCGGGGAGCTGTTTTTT.